The 8 T cell receptor beta chains listed next were all sequenced from one sample in a study of Graves' ophthalmopathy and Graves' hyperthyroidism (dated by TCRdb to 2016 to 2019). Instrument used: Illumina HiSeq 2000. TCR beta CDR3 regions were amplified from RNA transcripts for repertoire sequencing. The first round of RT-PCR was done with HTBI primers and the Qiagen OneStep RT-PCR kit, and was followed by a second round of multiplex PCR, then size selection and purification. The public reads were reanalyzed by TCRdb: fastp trimming at Q25, MiXCR alignment, in-frame beta chains only. Rows matching on CDR3 protein sequence are summarized as one entry with the most common DNA and genes. This sample has 300,000 to 450,000 distinct CDR3 sequences in its table, and approximately 17% of those were observed once. Roughly 2.3% of the sample goes to the ten largest clones. The sample was peripheral blood. The receptors originated from an adult woman with stable Graves' hyperthyroidism.

Note on this clonotype: A read error may explain this, as a much larger clone is one base away. The conserved final phenylalanine or tryptophan is absent from the CDR3, which likely points to a read error. V gene TRBV18 combines with J gene TRBJ1-1; no clear D. The ends were cut back, 2 bases at V and 5 bases at J, with 12 bases in the middle. Germline CDR1 reads KGHSH; CDR2 reads LQKENI. CDR3 size: 14 residues. CDR3 protein: CASSPTTGKTEAFL. Here the CDR3 DNA reads TGTGCCAGCTCACCAACTACTGGTAAAACTGAAGCTTTCTTG.

In its sample, this clonotype was seen many times. The chain has TRBV12-3 or TRBV12-4 and TRBJ1-1; 7 nucleotides match TRBD1. CDR3 length: 13 residues. V shed 6 bases, J shed 8 bases, and the junction held 9 bases outside the gene matches. The DNA of the CDR3 is TGTGCCAGCAGGCTGACAGGGACGGCCGAAGCTTTCTTT. As protein: CASRLTGTAEAFF.

This clonotype was counted many times. The genes are TRBV12-3 or TRBV12-4 and TRBJ2-7; D is unresolved. V lost 10 bases, J lost 4 bases, and 17 bases lay in between. This CDR3 contains 13 residues. CDR3 DNA: TGTGCCACAGGCTTTGGTAGGAGATACGAGCAGTACTTC. Protein: CATGFGRRYEQYF.

This clonotype came up many times. V usage is TRBV10-3 and J usage is TRBJ2-7, with 14 bases that match TRBD2. The CDR3 loop spans 18 amino acids. The V segment lost 0 bases and the J segment 6 bases; nucleotides outside the gene matches: 10. In germline, CDR1 is ENHRY, CDR2 SYGVKD. CDR3 nucleotides: TGTGCCATCAGTGAGTCTTTGGGACTAGCGGGAGCGATTAGCGAGCAGTACTTC. This translates into CAISESLGLAGAISEQYF.

As to this clonotype: A single base separates this from a much larger clone, so it may be a read error. Likely a read error: the CDR3 ends without its conserved phenylalanine or tryptophan. V usage is TRBV28 and J usage is TRBJ2-7, with D perhaps TRBD1 or TRBD2 (5 bases each). V was pared by 7 bases and J by 2 bases, with 12 bases between. This CDR3 contains 13 residues. The germline CDR1 and CDR2 sequences are MDHEN and SYDVKM. The CDR3 reads CASMGTYAYEQYL. The CDR3, as DNA: TGTGCCAGCATGGGGACGTACGCCTACGAGCAGTACTTG.

The sample holds many counts of this clonotype. The chain uses TRBV5-1 and TRBJ2-7, with D perhaps matching TRBD2 (6 bases). CDR3 length equals 15 residues. V was shortened by 0 bases and J by 2 bases, with 12 bases between the two germline ends. The germline gives CDR1 SGHRS, CDR2 YFSETQ. The CDR3 nucleotides are TGCGCCAGCAGCTTGGCCCAAGCGGGTCCCTACGAGCAGTACTTC. As protein: CASSLAQAGPYEQYF.

On this clonotype: Germline is not matched at one junction end, which may reflect a read error. The chain uses TRBV12-3 or TRBV12-4 and TRBJ1-1; TRBD1 matches at 7 bases. This CDR3 has 13 residues. The CDR3 region is CASKQGSRTEAFF. The CDR3 DNA reads TGCGCCAGCAAACAGGGGTCGAGGACTGAAGCTTTCTTT.

The genes are TRBV4-1 and TRBJ2-1; a weak D match, TRBD2 (5 bases). Between the trimmed V and J ends, which lost 4 bases and 7 bases, there was a span of 17 bases. The CDR3 length is 15 residues. The germline V gene has CDR1 MGHRA and CDR2 YSYEKL. CDR3 bases: TGCGCCAGCAGCCTGAGCGGAGGTGGTGGGAATGAGCAGTTCTTC. This gives the protein CASSLSGGGGNEQFF.